A single sample is the source of the 5 T cell receptor beta chains below, sequenced in a study of molecular identifiers for immune sequencing clone quantification. TCRdb ran MiXCR on the PCR reads and lists one entry per CDR3 protein. The sample lists nearly 650,000 distinct CDR3 sequences, 25% occurring once. The sequenced sample was naive CD8+ T cells from blood, with Jurkat cell RNA spiked in. Subset of the sample: FACS-sorted CD8+CD4-CCR7+CD45RA+ naive T cells. All receptors derive from a human donor in good health. Some libraries in this study had Jurkat cell RNA spiked in.

In regard to this clonotype: A single base separates this from a much larger clone, so it may be a read error. This chain links TRBV5-3 with TRBJ2-7, with 9 bases matching TRBD1. TRBV5-3 is reported as an ORF; its role is uncertain. This CDR3 is built from 14 residues. The CDR3: CASSPGTGPYGQYF. CDR3 sequence (DNA): TGTGCCAGCAGCCCCGGGACAGGGCCCTACGGGCAGTACTTC.

There are a few counts of this clonotype. The V and J genes are TRBV27 and TRBJ1-1; 9 nucleotides match TRBD1. Germline V gene sequence: CDR1 MNHEY, CDR2 SMNVEV (reference sequence). The CDR3 length is 14 residues. V dropped 4 bases and J dropped 10; count of bases not matched to a gene: 10. The CDR3 sequence: CASSSTPGTGLAFF. As DNA, the CDR3 is TGTGCCAGCAGTTCGACCCCCGGGACAGGGTTAGCTTTCTTT.

The table lists this clonotype with many counts. This sequence joins TRBV7-9 and TRBJ2-7; D not certain. The CDR3 runs to 12 residues. Between the trimmed V and J ends, which lost 3 bases and 1 base, there was a span of 4 bases. Germline lookup yields CDR1 SEHNR and CDR2 FQNEAQ (reference sequence). CDR3 amino acids: CASSFRSYEQYF. DNA for the CDR3: TGTGCCAGCAGCTTCCGGTCCTACGAGCAGTACTTC.

In regard to this clonotype: One end of the junction does not line up with germline, which may come from a read error. The chain is built from TRBV12-3 or TRBV12-4 and TRBJ2-1, with 12 bases matching TRBD2. This CDR3 region has 15 residues. The CDR3 loop is CASSQGLAGRNERFF. CDR3 in DNA: TGTGCCAGCAGTCAAGGACTAGCGGGACGAAATGAGCGGTTCTTC.

This clonotype has a count of ten or more. The chain uses TRBV28 and TRBJ2-7, with D possibly being TRBD1 (5 bases). CDR1 and CDR2 (germline): MDHEN, SYDVKM. This CDR3 is built from 14 residues. V dropped 5 bases and J dropped 2 bases, with 13 bases sitting between them. CDR3 bases: TGTGCCAGCAGTGACCCCCAGGGTCCCTACGAGCAGTACTTC. It yields the protein CASSDPQGPYEQYF.